Following are 15 T cell receptor beta chains from one sample sequenced in a study of PD-1 blockade in classical Hodgkin lymphoma. Here immunoSEQ multiplex PCR was the method, and the copy in TCRdb shows in-frame clones only, minus some. The table shows roughly 150,000 clones, with around 73% occurring only once. Each patient experienced a relapse that followed autologous stem cell transplantation, and brentuximab vedotin exposure varied. The sequences come from peripheral blood mononuclear cells (PBMCs), collected before the second cycle of nivolumab. The receptor source for this set is a human donor with classical Hodgkin lymphoma.

The chain uses TRBV2 and TRBJ2-2, with TRBD1 matching 8 bases. V shed 6 bases and J 5 bases; nucleotides not matched to a gene: 5. Germline V lookup: CDR1 SNHLY, CDR2 FYNNEI. The length of the CDR3 is 14 residues. The CDR3, as DNA: TGTGCCAGCAGCCCCCGGACAGGGACCGGGGAGCTGTTTTTT. It specifies CASSPRTGTGELFF.

V usage is TRBV5-6 and J usage is TRBJ1-5; a weak D match, TRBD1 (5 bases). Germline CDR1 and CDR2: SGHDT and YYEEEE. The CDR3 consists of 15 residues. V was trimmed by 2 bases and J by 6 bases, leaving 15 bases between them. The CDR3 here is CASSFGAGNIQPQHF. The CDR3 DNA reads TGTGCCAGCAGCTTCGGGGCAGGGAACATTCAGCCCCAGCATTTT.

The chain recombines TRBV5-4 with TRBJ2-2; no definite D call. V lost 0 bases and J lost 6, with 6 bases in between. CDR1 SGHNT and CDR2 YYREEE come from the germline V gene (reference sequence). This CDR3 is 13 amino acids long. The CDR3 bases are TGTGCCAGCAGCTTGGACGTGGCCGGGGAGCTGTTTTTT. This translates into CASSLDVAGELFF. The full variable domain, in which reference TRBV5-4 and TRBJ2-2 provide the parts outside the CDR3, is ETGVTQSPTHLIKTRGQQVTLRCSSQSGHNTVSWYQQALGQGPQFIFQYYREEENGRGNFPPRFSGLQFPNYSSELNVNALELDDSALYLCASSLDVAGELFFGEGSRLTVL.

The table lists this clone with a few counts. This chain connects TRBV19 to TRBJ2-7; tentative D call: TRBD1 (6 bases). CDR3 size: 13 residues. Germline lookup yields CDR1 LNHDA and CDR2 SQIVND (reference sequence). Trimming took off 4 bases at V and 5 bases at J, with 12 bases between the two ends. CDR3 nucleotide sequence: TGTGCCAGTAGTACTAACAGGGACCACGAGCAGTACTTC. Residues: CASSTNRDHEQYF. The full variable domain, in which reference TRBV19 and TRBJ2-7 provide the parts outside the CDR3, is DGGITQSPKYLFRKEGQNVTLSCEQNLNHDAMYWYRQDPGQGLRLIYYSQIVNDFQKGDIAEGYSVSREKKESFPLTVTSAQKNPTAFYLCASSTNRDHEQYFGPGTRLTVT.

The V call is TRBV7-8, the J call TRBJ2-7; D unclear. The V gene's germline CDR1 is SGHVS and CDR2 FQNEAQ. The V end was cut by 1 base, the J end by 5 bases, with 9 bases between. The CDR3 is 13 residues long. The CDR3 DNA reads TGTGCCAGCAGCTTAGGCATCGTGAACGAGCAGTACTTC. Translation gives CASSLGIVNEQYF.

The V call is TRBV18, the J call TRBJ2-6; D uncertain. CDR3 length: 14 amino acids. The germline gives CDR1 KGHSH, CDR2 LQKENI. V lost 5 bases and J lost 0, with 5 bases in between. The CDR3 reads CASSFSSGANVLTF. For the CDR3, the DNA is TGTGCCAGCTCATTTAGCTCTGGGGCCAACGTCCTGACTTTC.

This sequence joins TRBV4-3 and TRBJ2-7; 9 bases agree with TRBD2. The CDR3 loop spans 16 amino acids. The junction had 3 bases not matched to a gene; V was cut back by 0 bases and J by 0 bases. Germline CDR1 LGHNA, CDR2 YSLEER. The CDR3 protein is CASSQDLTSGSYEQYF. CDR3 sequence (DNA): TGCGCCAGCAGCCAAGATTTGACTAGCGGCTCCTACGAGCAGTACTTC.

V usage is TRBV6-5 and J usage is TRBJ2-3, with 7 bases that match TRBD2. Per germline, CDR1 MNHEY and CDR2 SVGAGI. There are 14 residues in the CDR3. After removal of 5 bases from V and 8 bases from J, the junction contained 10 bases not matched to a gene. CDR3 nucleotide sequence: TGTGCCAGCAGTCCACTAGCGACCATAGGTACGCAGTATTTT. This gives the protein CASSPLATIGTQYF.

Only a few counts were recorded for this clone. The chain is built from TRBV5-1 and TRBJ2-7; 9 positions match TRBD1. V was clipped by 4 bases and J by 5 bases; unmatched bases: 4. The CDR3 runs 13 residues. The germline gives CDR1 SGHRS, CDR2 YFSETQ. CDR3 in amino acids: CASSGRTGDEQYF. CDR3 nucleotides: TGCGCCAGCAGCGGAAGGACAGGGGACGAGCAGTACTTC.

This clone came up a few times. The chain's CDR3 is CASSLWGGASSYNEQFF. The CDR3 DNA reads as TGTGCCAGCAGCTTATGGGGCGGGGCAAGCTCCTACAATGAGCAGTTCTTC. The genes are TRBV7-8 and TRBJ2-1; possible D gene TRBD2, 6 bases. Deletions cut 2 bases from V and 0 bases from J, with 14 bases between. Germline assignment: CDR1 SGHVS and CDR2 FQNEAQ. CDR3 length equals 17 residues.

This clone was detected only once. This CDR3 reads CASSLAADTQYF. CDR3 in DNA: TGCGCCAGCAGCTTGGCAGCAGATACGCAGTATTTT. J is TRBJ2-3 and V is TRBV5-1; D is ambiguous. Germline CDR1 SGHRS, CDR2 YFSETQ. The CDR3 runs 12 residues. The ends were cut back, 0 bases at V and 4 bases at J, with 3 bases in the middle. Full variable domain (rest looked up from reference TRBV5-1 and TRBJ2-3): KAGVTQTPRYLIKTRGQQVTLSCSPISGHRSVSWYQQTPGQGLQFLFEYFSETQRNKGNFPGRFSGRQFSNSRSEMNVSTLELGDSALYLCASSLAADTQYFGPGTRLTVL.

The chain employs TRBV5-5 and TRBJ2-5, with a possible D match to TRBD2 (6 bases). V dropped 3 bases and J dropped 9 bases, with 12 bases sitting between them. Germline CDR1 reads SGHKS; CDR2 reads YYEKEE (reference sequence). The CDR3 is 12 amino acids. The CDR3 DNA sequence: TGTGCCAGCAGCTGGCGCGGGGCGTCCCAGTACTTC. Residues: CASSWRGASQYF.

The V gene is TRBV4-1, the J gene TRBJ2-2; 11 nucleotides match TRBD2. This CDR3 region has 17 residues. After removal of 3 bases from V and 3 bases from J, the junction contained 6 bases not matched to a gene. The germline V gene has CDR1 MGHRA and CDR2 YSYEKL. The CDR3 DNA is TGCGCCAGCAGCCATAGCGGACTAGCGGGTGACACCGGGGAGCTGTTTTTT. Amino acid sequence: CASSHSGLAGDTGELFF.

The V gene is TRBV6-6, the J gene TRBJ1-1; D is uncertain. CDR1 and CDR2 from the germline V gene are MNHNY and SVGAGI (reference sequence). The CDR3 consists of 14 residues. The V end was cut by 4 bases, the J end by 1 base, with 10 bases between. For the CDR3, the DNA is TGTGCCAGCAGTTCAGCGGTGAAGAACACTGAAGCTTTCTTT. Its translation is CASSSAVKNTEAFF.

The chain recombines TRBV19 with TRBJ2-1, with 10 bases that match TRBD2. Germline-derived CDR1 and CDR2 are LNHDA and SQIVND (reference sequence). V lost 1 base to trimming and J lost 14 bases; unmatched junction nucleotides: 11. CDR3 length: 15 residues. The CDR3 sequence is CASSIALAGDGKEFF. The CDR3 region has the DNA TGTGCCAGTAGTATAGCCCTAGCGGGAGATGGGAAGGAGTTCTTC.